A selection of T cell receptor beta chains follows, all from one sample in a study of T cell responses to AZD1222 COVID-19 vaccine. The method was immunoSEQ multiplex PCR; TCRdb's version includes in-frame clones alone and lacks a portion of them. The repertoire consists of over 85,000 clones, with 88% occurring once and the leading ten covering roughly 1.5%. The specimen comprised peripheral blood, sampled on day 0 of AZD1222 vaccination. The source is an adult in good health. CDR3s include the opening cysteine and the closing phenylalanine or tryptophan. D genes are given only for firm matches. Clone size is given for some rows only: seen once, a few or many times, or a class if the clone is expanded.

>TRBJ2-3|15|NA|TRBV2|NA
TGTGCCAGCCTCCGACCGTGGGGCCAAACCGATACGCAGTATTTT
CASLRPWGQTDTQYF
>TRBJ1-4|14|NA|TRBV5-4|NA
TGTGCCAGCAGCTCGGGACTTTTTCAGGAAAAACTGTTTTTT
CASSSGLFQEKLFF
>TRBJ1-5|17|NA|TRBV6-1|NA
TGTGCCAGCAGTGAATCTCTACCCCGGTATAGCAATCAGCCCCAGCATTTT
CASSESLPRYSNQPQHF
>TRBJ2-2|16|once|TRBV5-1|TRBD1
TGCGCCAGCAGCCCTTCAGGGACAGGGGGCACCGGGGAGCTGTTTTTT
CASSPSGTGGTGELFF
>TRBJ1-1|13|NA|TRBV30|NA
TGTGCCTGGAGTGTAAACACGAACACTGAAGCTTTCTTT
CAWSVNTNTEAFF
>TRBJ2-7|14|once|TRBV10-3|TRBD1
TGTGCCATCAGTGACGGACAGGGGACCTACGAGCAGTACTTC
CAISDGQGTYEQYF
>TRBJ2-7|15|NA|TRBV15|NA
TGTGCCACCAGCGCGCCACCCGGGGGTTTGTACGAGCAGTACTTC
CATSAPPGGLYEQYF
>TRBJ1-2|12|NA|TRBV29-1|NA
TGCAGCGTTGAAGATCAAGATTATGGCTACACCTTC
CSVEDQDYGYTF
>TRBJ2-2|15|NA|TRBV19|TRBD2
TGTGCCAGTAGTATAGGCGGGAGCAACACCGGGGAGCTGTTTTTT
CASSIGGSNTGELFF
>TRBJ1-2|10|NA|TRBV6-4|NA
TGTGCCAGCACCCCGAAAGGCTACACCTTC
CASTPKGYTF
>TRBJ2-1|13|NA|TRBV5-1|TRBD1
TGCGCCAGCAAAGGGGGCAGTGGGAATGAGCAGTTCTTC
CASKGGSGNEQFF
>TRBJ1-1|14|NA|TRBV3-1/TRBV3-2|NA
TGTGCCAGCAGCCAATTAGGGGGGAACACTGAAGCTTTCTTT
CASSQLGGNTEAFF
>TRBJ2-2|14|NA|TRBV7-9|NA
TGTGCCAGCAGCTTGTGGCGGGGATACGGGGAGCTGTTTTTT
CASSLWRGYGELFF
>TRBJ2-4|14|NA|TRBV15|NA
TGTGCCACCAGCAGACAGGACAAAAAAAACATTCAGTACTTC
CATSRQDKKNIQYF
>TRBJ1-2|15|NA|TRBV15|TRBD1
TGTGCCACCAGCATGAACAGGGGGGTTAACTATGGCTACACCTTC
CATSMNRGVNYGYTF
>TRBJ1-6|16|NA|TRBV7-8|NA
TGTGCCAGCAGCTTAGCGGGGACCCGGTATAATTCACCCCTCCACTTT
CASSLAGTRYNSPLHF
>TRBJ1-2|11|NA|TRBV6-5|NA
TGTGCCAGCAGTCCCCCCCCAGGCTACACCTTC
CASSPPPGYTF
>TRBJ2-3|16|NA|TRBV6-5|TRBD1
TGTGCCAGCAGTTACTCCCGGACAGGGGGAGGAGATACGCAGTATTTT
CASSYSRTGGGDTQYF
>TRBJ1-5|15|NA|TRBV5-1|NA
TGCGCCAGCAGCCCCTCCTCCGGGTTTAATCAGCCCCAGCATTTT
CASSPSSGFNQPQHF
>TRBJ2-7|15|NA|TRBV6-5|NA
TGTGCCTCACAGACAGAACTAGCCACCTCCTACGAGCAGTACTTC
CASQTELATSYEQYF
>TRBJ1-4|15|NA|TRBV6-5|NA
TGTGCCAGCAGTTACGCCACTTCGAGGGGTGAAAAACTGTTTTTT
CASSYATSRGEKLFF
>TRBJ2-1|15|once|TRBV9|NA
TGTGCCAGCAGCCCACGCCGGGACATCAACAATGAGCAGTTCTTC
CASSPRRDINNEQFF
>TRBJ2-5|15|NA|TRBV18|TRBD1
TGTGCCAGCTCATTCGGGACAGTTGATCAAGAGACCCAGTACTTC
CASSFGTVDQETQYF
>TRBJ1-2|13|NA|TRBV2|NA
TGTGCCAGCAGGGAAGGGTTTAACTATGGCTACACCTTC
CASREGFNYGYTF
>TRBJ1-5|13|NA|TRBV30|NA
TGTGCCTGGAGTGTTGATGGAATTCAGCCCCAGCATTTT
CAWSVDGIQPQHF
>TRBJ2-4|15|NA|TRBV30|NA
TGTGCCTGGAGTGTAGGTACGGTAGCCAAAAACATTCAGTACTTC
CAWSVGTVAKNIQYF
>TRBJ1-5|13|NA|TRBV7-9|NA
TGTGCCAGCAGCTTTCGGGAACCTCAGCCCCAGCATTTT
CASSFREPQPQHF
>TRBJ2-5|15|NA|TRBV7-6|TRBD1
TGTGCCAGCAGCTTACCCACAGGGGTTGGAGAGACCCAGTACTTC
CASSLPTGVGETQYF
>TRBJ1-1|15|NA|TRBV6-2/TRBV6-3|NA
TGTGCCAGCAGCCCCATCAATTTGGGAGACACTGAAGCTTTCTTT
CASSPINLGDTEAFF
>TRBJ2-3|12|NA|TRBV6-5|NA
TGTGCCAGCAAACAACTAGCAGATACGCAGTATTTT
CASKQLADTQYF
>TRBJ2-1|15|once|TRBV5-8|NA
TGTGCCAGCAGCTTGGGGCTAGAGGGGTCCAATGAGCAGTTCTTC
CASSLGLEGSNEQFF
>TRBJ1-1|16|NA|TRBV19|TRBD1
TGTGCCAGTAGTACTTCATACGACAGGGCGAACACTGAAGCTTTCTTT
CASSTSYDRANTEAFF
>TRBJ2-3|12|NA|TRBV10-3|NA
TGTGCCATCAGTGAGTCGAGCGGCTCTCAGTATTTT
CAISESSGSQYF
>TRBJ1-3|15|NA|TRBV3-1/TRBV3-2|TRBD1
TGTGCCAGCCAGCGACAGGGCCGCTCTGGAAACACCATATATTTT
CASQRQGRSGNTIYF
>TRBJ1-1|13|once|TRBV30|TRBD1
TGTGCCTGGAGTGTTAACAGGGGAAATTGGGCTTTCTTT
CAWSVNRGNWAFF
>TRBJ1-2|14|NA|TRBV5-4|TRBD1
TGTGCCAGCAGCTCTGGACAGGGGGCGTATGGCTACACCTTC
CASSSGQGAYGYTF
>TRBJ1-1|14|NA|TRBV5-1|NA
TGCGCCAGCAGCTCCACGGCTTCTTACACTGAAGCTTTCTTT
CASSSTASYTEAFF
>TRBJ2-7|15|NA|TRBV19|TRBD2
TGTGCCAGTAGTGCAGGGACTAGCGGACCCTACGAGCAGTACTTC
CASSAGTSGPYEQYF
>TRBJ1-1|15|NA|TRBV6-4|TRBD1
TGTGCCAGCAGTGACTTCTCAGGGGGAAGGACTGAAGCTTTCTTT
CASSDFSGGRTEAFF
>TRBJ1-4|12|NA|TRBV4-2|NA
TGTGCCAGCAGCCAAGGTCAAGAGACGCTGTTTTTT
CASSQGQETLFF
>TRBJ2-1|13|NA|TRBV27|NA
TGTGCCAGCAGTCTGGGTAGTTACAATGAGCAGTTCTTC
CASSLGSYNEQFF
>TRBJ2-1|12|NA|TRBV20-1|NA
TGCAGTGCTAGTAGCGCGGGTTATGAGCAGTTCTTC
CSASSAGYEQFF
>TRBJ1-3|15|NA|TRBV5-1|NA
TGCGCCAGCAGCGACCCAGGGATGTCTGGAAACACCATATATTTT
CASSDPGMSGNTIYF
>TRBJ1-1|12|NA|TRBV29-1|NA
TGCAGCGTTGAAGACAATCCCAGGGTTGCTTTCTTT
CSVEDNPRVAFF